This TCR beta chain was obtained from a study of regulatory T cells in long-lasting Graves disease. Germline V gives CDR1 SGHTA, CDR2 FQGTGA. The CDR3 contains 13 residues. V lost 0 bases, J lost 10 bases, and 7 bases lay in between. TCR beta libraries were built with iRepertoire HTBI primers and Arm-PCR of CDR3 regions. TCRdb called the multiplex PCR reads again in MiXCR, with one record for every CDR3 protein. The sample consists of fewer than 400,000 distinct CDR3 sequences, about 18% of them appearing once. Time point reported: persistent/refractory GD, antithyroid drugs over 5 years with positive TRAb. After RNA was extracted from PBMCs, the TCR library was made from it. The authors drew patients from an endocrinology department in Xi'an, China. Many counts were recorded for this clonotype. The target antigen is unknown. Findings and caveats of the study: Under persistent disease, TRBV28, TRBJ1-2 and TRBJ2-5 were used preferentially.

The genes are TRBV7-3 and TRBJ1-6; tentatively, D is TRBD1 (5 bases). This clonotype originated in a female donor with Graves disease. The source material was peripheral blood mononuclear cells (PBMCs), sampled when the disease was refractory, from a patient treated with antithyroid drugs. CDR3 sequence (DNA): TGTGCCAGCAGCTTAACCCGGGACTCACCCCTCCACTTT. Its protein is CASSLTRDSPLHF.